The 29 T cell receptor beta chains below were found in one sample sequenced in a study of blood T cell repertoires in COVID-19. Using immunoSEQ multiplex PCR, the repertoire was profiled, and TCRdb retains in-frame clones only, with some absent. This sample has more than 100,000 clones; roughly 80% occur once, and the top ten carry approximately 2.4%. Sequenced sample: PBMCs or T cells enriched from blood (not recorded which). These receptors were taken from a man aged 40-49 years with acute COVID-19.

This chain connects TRBV15 to TRBJ1-1; TRBD1 is a possible D gene (5 bases). The germline V and J ends were trimmed by 6 bases and 2 bases, with 10 bases remaining between them. From germline, CDR1 is LNHNV and CDR2 YYDKDF (reference sequence). This CDR3 spans 13 amino acids. The CDR3 coding sequence is TGTGCCACCAGAACAGGCCACAACACTGAAGCTTTCTTT. It yields the protein CATRTGHNTEAFF.

CDR3 in amino acids: CASSLGGGFSGNTIYF. In DNA, the CDR3 is TGCGCCAGCAGCTTGGGCGGGGGCTTCTCTGGAAACACCATATATTTT. This chain connects TRBV5-1 to TRBJ1-3; D may be TRBD1 (6 bases). V was pared by 0 bases and J by 0 bases, with 10 bases between. The CDR3 runs to 16 residues. The germline V gene encodes CDR1 SGHRS and CDR2 YFSETQ.

The rearrangement links TRBV24-1 to TRBJ2-2, with 8 bases matching TRBD2. Germline V gene data show CDR1 as KGHDR and CDR2 as SFDVKD. The CDR3 sequence is 15 residues long. Unmatched junction bases numbered 9, after V lost 6 bases and J lost 7 bases. CDR3 residues: CATSPPGGPDGELFF. CDR3 nucleotides: TGTGCCACCAGTCCCCCGGGAGGGCCTGACGGGGAGCTGTTTTTT.

The rearrangement links TRBV19 to TRBJ1-5, with D maybe TRBD1 (6 bases). V dropped 4 bases and J dropped 5 bases, with 12 bases sitting between them. The CDR3 has 14 residues. CDR1 is LNHDA and CDR2 is SQIVND in the germline V gene (reference sequence). The CDR3 loop is CASSTQGGDQPQHF. In nucleotides, the CDR3 is TGTGCCAGTAGTACACAGGGCGGTGATCAGCCCCAGCATTTT.

The chain has TRBV6-5 and TRBJ2-3; D unresolved. In germline, CDR1 is MNHEY, CDR2 SVGAGI. V lost 2 bases, J lost 4 bases, and 13 bases lay in between. The CDR3 covers 15 residues. The CDR3 DNA reads as TGTGCCAGCAGTTACGCGACACCCAGCCCAGATACGCAGTATTTT. Encoded protein: CASSYATPSPDTQYF.

The table lists this clone with a count of one. The chain is built from TRBV4-1 and TRBJ1-1; 9 bases line up with TRBD1. With V trimmed by 3 bases and J by 11 bases, 10 bases remained unmatched. Germline V gene lookup returns CDR1 MGHRA and CDR2 YSYEKL. CDR3 length: 14 amino acids. CDR3: CASSQLRDRVGAFF. The CDR3 DNA sequence: TGCGCCAGCAGCCAGCTCAGGGACAGGGTTGGCGCTTTCTTT.

This clone was seen a handful of times. The V gene is TRBV18, the J gene TRBJ1-2; 7 nucleotides agree with TRBD1. CDR1 and CDR2 from the germline V gene are KGHSH and LQKENI. This CDR3 has 14 residues. The trim removed 3 bases at V and 4 bases at J, leaving 5 bases unmatched. The CDR3 DNA follows: TGTGCCAGCTCACCCGCGACAGGGAGCTATGGCTACACCTTC. Translated, it gives CASSPATGSYGYTF.

Comment on this clone: Other DNA sequences within the sample encode an identical CDR3. The V gene is TRBV28, the J gene TRBJ1-2; TRBD1 might be the D (5 bases). CDR1 is MDHEN and CDR2 is SYDVKM in the germline V gene. CDR3 length: 13 residues. Trimming removed 5 bases from V and 4 bases from J, with 11 bases in between. CDR3 loop: CASSVGQGYGYTF. The DNA for the CDR3 is TGTGCCAGCAGTGTGGGGCAGGGCTATGGCTACACCTTC.

This sequence joins TRBV25-1 and TRBJ1-1, with 7 bases fitting TRBD1. The CDR3 runs to 18 residues. J lost 0 bases, V lost 5 bases, and 15 bases had no gene match. CDR1 and CDR2 (germline): MGHDK, SYGVNS. The chain's CDR3 is CASSTRTGLLLMNTEAFF. The CDR3 region has the DNA TGTGCCAGCAGTACCAGGACAGGCCTCCTTTTGATGAACACTGAAGCTTTCTTT.

The chain uses TRBV29-1 and TRBJ2-3; TRBD2 is a possible D gene (5 bases). V lost 4 bases, J lost 3 bases, and 8 bases lay in between. CDR1 and CDR2 (germline): SQVTM, ANQGSEA. This CDR3 has 12 amino acids. The CDR3 DNA follows: TGCAGCGTTGCTGAGGGAACAGATACGCAGTATTTT. Protein: CSVAEGTDTQYF.

The rearrangement joins TRBV6-5 to TRBJ2-1, with 15 bases lining up with TRBD2. V lost 5 bases to trimming and J lost 8 bases; unmatched junction nucleotides: 4. The V gene's germline CDR1 is MNHEY and CDR2 SVGAGI. This CDR3 contains 15 residues. This CDR3 reads CASSRTSGGADEQFF. CDR3 nucleotide sequence: TGTGCCAGCAGTAGGACTAGCGGGGGGGCCGATGAGCAGTTCTTC.

In its sample, this clone was seen a few times. The V and J genes are TRBV30 and TRBJ2-5, with D perhaps matching TRBD2 (6 bases). The CDR3 length is 12 residues. Per the germline V gene, CDR1 is GTSNPN and CDR2 is SVGIG (reference sequence). The ends were cut back, 3 bases at V and 4 bases at J, with 9 bases in the middle. In DNA form, the CDR3 reads TGTGCCTGGAGCCTTAGCGGAGAGACCCAGTACTTC. This codes for CAWSLSGETQYF.

The V gene is TRBV7-3, the J gene TRBJ1-1; D unresolved. Trimming pared 5 bases from V and 1 base from J, leaving 11 bases between. This CDR3 has 14 residues. The V gene's germline CDR1 is SGHTA and CDR2 FQGTGA. CDR3 region: CASSEQRGNTEAFF. CDR3 bases: TGTGCCAGCAGCGAACAGCGGGGGAACACTGAAGCTTTCTTT.

This chain joins TRBV13 and TRBJ2-7; D is undetermined. V was clipped by 3 bases and J by 1 base, with 7 bases between them. The germline V gene has CDR1 PRHDT and CDR2 FYEKMQ (reference sequence). This CDR3 contains 13 residues. This chain's CDR3 is CASSFASSYEQYF. The CDR3 DNA is TGTGCCAGCAGCTTTGCGTCTTCCTACGAGCAGTACTTC.

V gene TRBV28 combines with J gene TRBJ1-5; no clear D. Per germline, CDR1 MDHEN and CDR2 SYDVKM. The CDR3 has 12 residues. Trimming took off 7 bases at V and 0 bases at J, with 4 bases between the two ends. DNA of the CDR3: TGTGCCAGCATCGGTAGCAATCAGCCCCAGCATTTT. Translating gives CASIGSNQPQHF.

The gene calls are TRBV15 and TRBJ2-7; 9 positions agree with TRBD2. There are 16 residues in the CDR3. V was pared by 5 bases and J by 5 bases, with 13 bases of the junction left unmatched. Germline V gene lookup returns CDR1 LNHNV and CDR2 YYDKDF (reference sequence). CDR3 sequence: CATSPLGGRAGNEQYF. In nucleotides, the CDR3 is TGTGCCACCAGCCCGTTGGGCGGGAGGGCCGGTAACGAGCAGTACTTC. Supplemented by reference TRBV15 and TRBJ2-7, the full variable domain reads DAMVIQNPRYQVTQFGKPVTLSCSQTLNHNVMYWYQQKSSQAPKLLFHYYDKDFNNEADTPDNFQSRRPNTSFCFLDIRSPGLGDTAMYLCATSPLGGRAGNEQYFGPGTRLTVT.

This chain links TRBV3-1 (or the pseudogene TRBV3-2) with TRBJ2-7; 7 bases map to TRBD1. The germline CDR1 and CDR2 sequences are LGHDT and YNNKEL (reference sequence). This CDR3 is 16 amino acids long. With 2 bases clipped from V and 4 bases from J, the junction kept 11 bases outside the gene matches. CDR3 amino acids: CASSQFWDSPDYEQYF. The CDR3 DNA reads as TGTGCCAGCAGCCAATTCTGGGACAGTCCGGATTACGAGCAGTACTTC.

The chain joins TRBV27 to TRBJ2-1; 8 bases align to TRBD2. The V segment lost 10 bases and the J segment 12 bases; nucleotides outside the gene matches: 8. The CDR3 length is 11 residues. The V gene's germline CDR1 is MNHEY and CDR2 SMNVEV (reference sequence). CDR3 sequence (DNA): TGTGCCATCGGGAGGGGCGGGAGGCAGTTCTTC. It translates to CAIGRGGRQFF.

On this clone: Other DNA sequences within the sample encode an identical CDR3. The CDR3 region is CASSPTGGQETQYF. The CDR3 DNA reads TGTGCCAGCTCACCGACAGGGGGTCAAGAGACCCAGTACTTC. This chain links TRBV18 with TRBJ2-5, with 9 bases lining up with TRBD1. The CDR3 length is 14 residues. Germline V gives CDR1 KGHSH, CDR2 LQKENI. V dropped 3 bases and J dropped 2; count of bases not matched to a gene: 1.

The chain has TRBV11-3 and TRBJ2-2, with 9 bases matching TRBD1. The germline CDR1 and CDR2 sequences are SGHNT and YENEEA. This CDR3 has 18 amino acids. Losses at the gene ends were 5 bases for V and 3 bases for J; bases not matched to a gene: 13. In DNA, the CDR3 is TGTGCCAGCAGCCGTGGTGTTGGACAGGGGATCTACACCGGGGAGCTGTTTTTT. Its translation is CASSRGVGQGIYTGELFF.

This rearrangement joins TRBV30 to TRBJ1-2, with TRBD1 matching 7 bases. V was pared by 2 bases and J by 5 bases, with 14 bases of the junction left unmatched. The germline CDR1 and CDR2 sequences are GTSNPN and SVGIG (reference sequence). There are 16 residues in the CDR3. The chain's CDR3 is CAWSSRDSIWGYGYTF. The CDR3 nucleotides read TGTGCCTGGAGTAGCCGGGACAGTATATGGGGATATGGCTACACCTTC.

This chain links TRBV12-5 with TRBJ2-7; perhaps TRBD1 as D (6 bases). The V gene lost 1 base and the J gene lost 3 bases, with 19 bases spanning the gap. The CDR3 is 17 amino acids. Germline lookup yields CDR1 LGHNT and CDR2 FRNRAP. The CDR3: CASGLAPFRGGDYEQYF. In DNA, the CDR3 is TGTGCTAGTGGTTTGGCCCCTTTCAGGGGTGGGGACTACGAGCAGTACTTC.

The chain is built from TRBV5-1 and TRBJ2-1, with a tentative D call TRBD1 (5 bases). The CDR3 is 13 amino acids. V was shortened by 0 bases and J by 15 bases, with 16 bases between the two germline ends. Germline V gene sequence: CDR1 SGHRS, CDR2 YFSETQ. CDR3 protein: CASSLDGALFGFF. CDR3 nucleotides: TGCGCCAGCAGCTTGGATGGGGCTTTGTTCGGGTTCTTC.

The rearrangement links TRBV4-1 to TRBJ2-5; tentatively, D is TRBD1 (5 bases). This CDR3 spans 14 amino acids. V lost 0 bases and J 7 bases, leaving 12 bases between the germline ends. The germline V gene has CDR1 MGHRA and CDR2 YSYEKL. Written as DNA, the CDR3 is TGCGCCAGCAGCCAAGATCCGGACACCATGACCCAGTACTTC. Amino acids: CASSQDPDTMTQYF.

The V gene is TRBV28, the J gene TRBJ1-1; 8 positions agree with TRBD1. Germline values: CDR1 MDHEN, CDR2 SYDVKM. The V gene end was trimmed by 0 bases and the J gene end by 6 bases; junction bases not matched to a gene: 6. The CDR3 length is 15 residues. The CDR3 DNA is TGTGCCAGCAGTTTATGGGCAGGGGGCATCGCTGAAGCTTTCTTT. It yields the protein CASSLWAGGIAEAFF. Using reference TRBV28 and TRBJ1-1 for the parts outside the CDR3, the full variable domain is DVKVTQSSRYLVKRTGEKVFLECVQDMDHENMFWYRQDPGLGLRLIYFSYDVKMKEKGDIPEGYSVSREKKERFSLILESASTNQTSMYLCASSLWAGGIAEAFFGQGTRLTVV.

The chain uses TRBV7-8 and TRBJ1-2; 12 positions agree with TRBD1. Germline lookup yields CDR1 SGHVS and CDR2 FQNEAQ. The CDR3 loop spans 18 amino acids. V lost 0 bases to trimming and J lost 7 bases; unmatched junction nucleotides: 12. CDR3 sequence reads: CASSLARLGDRGRGGYTF. The CDR3 coding sequence is TGTGCCAGCAGCTTAGCGCGGCTTGGGGACAGGGGGCGCGGTGGCTACACCTTC.

The chain couples TRBV6-5 to TRBJ2-3; D might be TRBD1 (5 bases). The CDR3 consists of 15 residues. The V end lost 6 bases, the J end lost 6 bases, and 19 bases lay between the germline ends. Germline values: CDR1 MNHEY, CDR2 SVGAGI. The CDR3 sequence: CASSPQGPWGDTQYF. The CDR3 nucleotides read TGTGCCAGCAGCCCGCAGGGTCCCTGGGGTGATACGCAGTATTTT.

This chain links TRBV6-4 with TRBJ2-2; 8 nucleotides match TRBD1. V shed 3 bases and J 3 bases; nucleotides not matched to a gene: 0. CDR3 length equals 14 residues. CDR1 is MRHNA, CDR2 SNTAGT, per germline. The CDR3 protein is CASSEDRDTGELFF. In DNA, the CDR3 is TGTGCCAGCAGTGAGGACAGGGACACCGGGGAGCTGTTTTTT.

The rearrangement uses TRBV16 and TRBJ1-4, with D possibly TRBD1 on 5 matching bases. Trimming took off 2 bases at V and 7 bases at J, with 8 bases between the two ends. The germline gives CDR1 KGHSY, CDR2 FQNENV. The CDR3 consists of 13 residues. CDR3 in amino acids: CASSQQGTEKLFF. The CDR3 DNA reads as TGTGCCAGCAGCCAACAGGGAACTGAAAAACTGTTTTTT.